Presented here are 20 T cell receptor beta chains from one specimen sequenced in a study of T cells in Graves' hyperthyroidism and ophthalmopathy. The CDR3 regions of TCR beta were amplified from RNA transcripts. The HTBI set primed first-round TCR CDR3 RT-PCR. Each CDR3 protein gets one entry after TCRdb re-called the multiplex PCR reads with MiXCR. The data show more than 500,000 distinct CDR3 sequences, 16% seen once. The sequencing input was blood. Receptor source: a woman aged 30 to 39 with Graves' ophthalmopathy.

This clonotype was observed at least ten times. The chain uses TRBV7-2 and TRBJ2-2, with TRBD2 as a possible D gene (5 bases). V was cut by 2 bases and J by 4 bases, with 17 bases left in between. CDR1 is SGHTA and CDR2 is FQGNSA in the germline V gene. The CDR3 consists of 17 residues. CDR3 sequence (DNA): TGTGCCAGCAGCTTAAGGACCGGGATCCGGGGCACCGGGGAGCTGTTTTTT. Amino acids: CASSLRTGIRGTGELFF.

This clonotype was counted ten times or more. J is TRBJ2-2 and V is TRBV27; D not certain. V shed 7 bases and J shed 6 bases, with 18 bases lying between them. This CDR3 has 15 amino acids. Looked up from germline, CDR1 is MNHEY and CDR2 is SMNVEV (reference sequence). CDR3 coding DNA: TGTGCCAGCACCCCGAGTTGGATTAACGCCGGGGAGCTGTTTTTT. This sequence encodes CASTPSWINAGELFF.

The chain combines TRBV7-9 with TRBJ2-3; D possibly corresponds to TRBD2 (5 bases). Germline V gene sequence: CDR1 SEHNR, CDR2 FQNEAQ (reference sequence). The CDR3 is made up of 15 amino acids. Trimming took 5 bases from V and 3 from J, leaving 15 bases between them. The CDR3 protein is CASSLWTGETDTQYF. The DNA of the CDR3 is TGTGCCAGCAGCCTTTGGACTGGAGAGACAGATACGCAGTATTTT.

This clonotype was counted many times. The genes are TRBV29-1 and TRBJ2-7, with D perhaps matching TRBD1 (6 bases). Germline V gene sequence: CDR1 SQVTM, CDR2 ANQGSEA. The CDR3 runs 14 residues. With 4 bases removed from V and 5 bases from J, the gap between germline ends came to 18 bases. The CDR3 sequence: CSVGTAGLDDEQYF. Written as DNA, the CDR3 is TGCAGCGTTGGGACAGCCGGCTTGGACGACGAGCAGTACTTC.

The genes are TRBV11-2 and TRBJ1-4; no firm D call. Germline V gives CDR1 SGHAT, CDR2 FQNNGV. The CDR3 sequence is 15 residues long. V shed 1 base and J shed 2 bases, with 8 bases lying between them. The CDR3 DNA reads TGTGCCAGCAGCTTAGCCCCAATGACTAATGAAAAACTGTTTTTT. It yields the protein CASSLAPMTNEKLFF.

This clonotype was seen repeatedly, ten times or more. The V gene is TRBV6-1, the J gene TRBJ1-4; D possibly corresponds to TRBD1 (5 bases). The CDR3 is 15 amino acids. Germline V gives CDR1 MNHNS, CDR2 SASEGT. Trimming took off 5 bases at V and 5 bases at J, with 15 bases between the two ends. In DNA, the CDR3 is TGTGCCAGCAGTTCGTGGCAGGGTGGGAATGAAAAACTGTTTTTT. Protein: CASSSWQGGNEKLFF.

There are a few counts of this clonotype. The chain carries TRBV6-2 or TRBV6-3 and TRBJ2-7; 10 bases are shared with TRBD2. The CDR3 covers 15 residues. Per germline, CDR1 MNHEY and CDR2 SVGEGT. V shed 2 bases, J shed 3 bases, and the junction held 4 bases outside the gene matches. The CDR3 nucleotides read TGTGCCAGCAGTTACAGGGCTAGCGGGAGCTACGAGCAGTACTTC. Protein product: CASSYRASGSYEQYF.

The chain is built from TRBV6-1 and TRBJ2-2; D may be TRBD1 (6 bases). V was clipped by 7 bases and J by 0 bases, with 18 bases between them. There are 17 residues in the CDR3. Germline assignment: CDR1 MNHNS and CDR2 SASEGT. The CDR3 protein is CASTDRWGLSNTGELFF. Here the CDR3 DNA reads TGTGCCAGCACCGACCGCTGGGGGCTCTCGAACACCGGGGAGCTGTTTTTT.

This chain links TRBV5-6 with TRBJ1-2; D perhaps matches TRBD1 (5 bases). The CDR3 has 17 amino acids. Per the germline V gene, CDR1 is SGHDT and CDR2 is YYEEEE. V dropped 1 base and J dropped 5 bases, with 21 bases sitting between them. CDR3 in DNA: TGTGCCAGCAGCTTGCCAGCGAGGTTTGGGGCCCCATATGGCTACACCTTC. Protein sequence: CASSLPARFGAPYGYTF.

This clonotype was detected many times. The chain is built from TRBV12-3 or TRBV12-4 and TRBJ2-3, with 7 bases lining up with TRBD2. This CDR3 has 13 amino acids. V was clipped by 7 bases and J by 8 bases; unmatched bases: 9. In DNA, the CDR3 is TGTGCCAGCAAGGAGGGAGGGGCCGGTACGCAGTATTTT. This codes for CASKEGGAGTQYF.

This chain links TRBV10-3 with TRBJ2-7; D perhaps matches TRBD2 (5 bases). The CDR3 extends over 12 amino acids. Germline V gene lookup returns CDR1 ENHRY and CDR2 SYGVKD. V was trimmed by 7 bases and J by 5 bases, leaving 12 bases between them. This chain's CDR3 is CAIILGRNEQYF. As DNA, the CDR3 is TGTGCCATCATATTAGGGAGAAACGAGCAGTACTTC.

This clonotype was observed many times. The J gene is TRBJ2-3, the V gene TRBV11-2, with no clear D. The germline V and J ends were trimmed by 5 bases and 5 bases, with 14 bases remaining between them. The length of the CDR3 is 14 residues. Germline lookup yields CDR1 SGHAT and CDR2 FQNNGV. CDR3 coding DNA: TGTGCCAGCAGCCGGGCCACGGTGGGAGATACGCAGTATTTT. This translates into CASSRATVGDTQYF.

This clonotype has only a few counts. This rearrangement joins TRBV7-2 to TRBJ2-2; D gene uncertain. Germline CDR1 SGHTA, CDR2 FQGNSA. Trimming left V 3 bases short and J 6 bases short, with 14 bases between. The CDR3 has 15 amino acids. Written as DNA, the CDR3 is TGTGCCAGCAGCTTGTCTGGAGTCTCCCCCGGGGAGCTGTTTTTT. This encodes CASSLSGVSPGELFF.

The sample holds a few counts of this clonotype. The chain joins TRBV10-1 to TRBJ2-1; no clear D. The length of the CDR3 is 16 residues. Germline-derived CDR1 and CDR2 are WNHNN and SYGVQD (reference sequence). V lost 2 bases and J 0 bases, leaving 11 bases between the germline ends. The CDR3 nucleotides read TGCGCCAGCAGTGAGGGCAAGGCGAGCTCCTACAATGAGCAGTTCTTC. It is translated as CASSEGKASSYNEQFF.

This clonotype was seen only a few times. The J gene is TRBJ2-7, the V gene TRBV19; 10 bases are shared with TRBD2. From germline, CDR1 is LNHDA and CDR2 SQIVND (reference sequence). This CDR3 has 16 residues. Trimming took 3 bases from V and 3 from J; bases not matched to a gene: 8. CDR3 nucleotides: TGTGCCAGTAGTATCTCGCTAGCGGGAGCGGACTACGAGCAGTACTTC. Protein: CASSISLAGADYEQYF.

This clonotype was seen only a few times. The genes are TRBV6-1 and TRBJ1-6; the D is unclear. The CDR3 has 15 amino acids. The ends were cut back, 2 bases at V and 7 bases at J, with 12 bases in the middle. Looked up from germline, CDR1 is MNHNS and CDR2 is SASEGT. The CDR3: CASSENGVLNSPLHF. For the CDR3, the DNA is TGTGCCAGCAGTGAAAATGGGGTCCTCAATTCACCCCTCCACTTT.

This clonotype was observed a handful of times. The chain combines TRBV7-3 with TRBJ2-3; 7 bases fit TRBD1. V shed 7 bases, J shed 0 bases, and the junction held 10 bases outside the gene matches. In germline, CDR1 is SGHTA, CDR2 FQGTGA. The CDR3 is made up of 16 amino acids. The CDR3 region is CASNQQGTRSTDTQYF. In nucleotides, the CDR3 is TGTGCCAGCAACCAACAGGGGACCCGGAGCACAGATACGCAGTATTTT.

This clonotype was observed a few times. The genes are TRBV7-9 and TRBJ1-1; D call uncertain. This CDR3 is 17 amino acids long. CDR1 and CDR2 (germline): SEHNR, FQNEAQ (reference sequence). Trimming took off 2 bases at V and 2 bases at J, with 18 bases between the two ends. The CDR3 DNA reads TGTGCCAGCAGCTTAAAAGCTCGCGGCGCGGGAAACACTGAAGCTTTCTTT. Protein product: CASSLKARGAGNTEAFF.

This clonotype was found many times. The chain recombines TRBV12-3 or TRBV12-4 with TRBJ2-3; tentative D call: TRBD2 (6 bases). V was cut by 2 bases and J by 6 bases, with 18 bases left in between. There are 16 residues in the CDR3. In nucleotides, the CDR3 is TGTGCCAGCAGTTTATCAGAGCGGGCGGGGAGGGATACGCAGTATTTT. It translates to CASSLSERAGRDTQYF.

This clonotype was counted at least ten times. CDR3 in amino acids: CASSHLPRQLTDTQYF. CDR3 DNA sequence: TGTGCCAGCAGTCATCTACCCCGTCAACTCACAGATACGCAGTATTTT. V and J are TRBV28 and TRBJ2-3, with D uncertain. The CDR3 runs 16 residues. CDR1 and CDR2 from the germline V gene are MDHEN and SYDVKM. V lost 5 bases and J 2 bases, leaving 17 bases between the germline ends.